This T cell receptor beta chain was identified in a study of T cells after yellow fever vaccination. One entry per CDR3 protein results from TCRdb running MiXCR on the 5' RACE reads. This repertoire shows roughly 140,000 distinct CDR3 sequences, 7% to 9% found once; its top ten account for around 0.73%. This clonotype was counted many times. This sequence was found in a man aged 25 to 40 who received the YFV17D yellow fever vaccine. The specimen was CD4+ T cells sorted from PBMCs, collected 5 days after the yellow fever booster vaccination.

The CDR3 is CASSLEGFSEAFF. For the CDR3, the DNA is TGTGCCAGCAGCTTAGAGGGATTCAGTGAAGCTTTCTTT. This rearrangement joins TRBV7-9 to TRBJ1-1; D remains ambiguous. V was cut by 1 base and J by 7 bases, with 10 bases left in between. CDR1 is SEHNR, CDR2 FQNEAQ, per germline (reference sequence). This CDR3 comprises 13 residues.